This T cell receptor (beta chain) was identified in a study of tumor-infiltrating lymphocytes in primary liver carcinoma. Co-extracted RNA and DNA came from approximately 20-30 mg of unsorted bulk tissue. Total RNA amounting to 500 ng was the source from which TCR beta cDNA was made with a constant-region primer. TCR beta libraries came from three nested multiplex PCR rounds using slightly modified ARM-PCR. For approximately 11 cycles apiece, the opening two PCR rounds ran with TRBV1-TRBV30 forward primers and a C-beta reverse primer. TCRdb itself ran the multiplex PCR reads through MiXCR, one entry per CDR3 protein. Here the sample spans approximately 100,000 distinct CDR3 sequences, around 73% being singletons. In the case of this clonotype: A much bigger clone sits one base away, suggesting this may be a read error.

Germline V gene sequence: CDR1 PRHDT, CDR2 FYEKMQ (reference sequence). This CDR3 is 14 amino acids long. The V and J genes are TRBV13 and TRBJ2-7; D is uncertain. Source material: liver tumor tissue from sampling region 2. Subset indicated: tumor region T2, inferior pole. The source is an older woman with primary liver carcinoma and hepatitis B virus infection. In nucleotides, the CDR3 is TGTGCCAGCATGAAGAAAACGGAAGTAAACGATCAGTACTTC. Its translation: CASMKKTEVNDQYF.